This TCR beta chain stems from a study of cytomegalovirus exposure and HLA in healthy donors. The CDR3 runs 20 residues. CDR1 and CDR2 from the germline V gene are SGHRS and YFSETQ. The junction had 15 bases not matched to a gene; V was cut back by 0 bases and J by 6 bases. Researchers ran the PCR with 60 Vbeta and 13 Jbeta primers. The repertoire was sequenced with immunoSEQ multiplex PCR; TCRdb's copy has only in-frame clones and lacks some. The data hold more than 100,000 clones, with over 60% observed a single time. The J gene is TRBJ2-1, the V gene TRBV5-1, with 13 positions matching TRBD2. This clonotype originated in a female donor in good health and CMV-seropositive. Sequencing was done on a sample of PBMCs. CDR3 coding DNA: TGCGCCAGCAGCTTGGTAGCCTTCGGGACTAGCGGGACCGGCGGCAATGAGCAGTTCTTC. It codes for CASSLVAFGTSGTGGNEQFF.